The 4 T cell receptor beta chains reported below all come from one sample, sequenced in a study of T cell repertoires in cytomegalovirus infection. Each CDR3 protein gets one entry after TCRdb re-called the reads with MiXCR. The repertoire holds almost 500,000 distinct CDR3 sequences, with over 9% as singletons. The specimen sequenced was PBMCs. The receptors originated from a human donor in good health (CMV status not recorded). Some clones in this sample may be carry-over from other donors' samples.

The table lists this clonotype with many counts. The chain recombines TRBV7-9 with TRBJ1-4, with TRBD1 identical over 7 bases. The germline CDR1 and CDR2 sequences are SEHNR and FQNEAQ (reference sequence). J was trimmed by 8 bases and V by 3 bases; bases with no gene match: 6. This CDR3 has 14 residues. CDR3 in DNA: TGTGCCAGCAGCTTCGACAGGGTGGAGGAAAAACTGTTTTTT. Its protein is CASSFDRVEEKLFF.

CDR3 bases: TGCAGCGTTGATCCAGCGGGGGGGCATGTAGAGACCCAGTACTTC. This sequence encodes CSVDPAGGHVETQYF. The chain carries TRBV29-1 and TRBJ2-5; TRBD2 aligns across 10 bases. Germline-derived CDR1 and CDR2 are SQVTM and ANQGSEA. The V gene end was trimmed by 3 bases and the J gene end by 4 bases; junction bases not matched to a gene: 8. This CDR3 contains 15 residues.

This clonotype was seen ten or more times. The V and J genes are TRBV7-9 and TRBJ2-1; perhaps TRBD2 as D (6 bases). This CDR3 region has 16 residues. V was clipped by 8 bases and J by 4 bases, with 21 bases between them. Germline assignment: CDR1 SEHNR and CDR2 FQNEAQ (reference sequence). CDR3 protein: CASPGASPGDYNEQFF. DNA of the CDR3: TGTGCCAGCCCTGGAGCGTCTCCGGGGGATTACAATGAGCAGTTCTTC.

To note about this clonotype: Mismatch with germline at one junction end may stem from a read error. This chain connects TRBV27 to TRBJ2-7; TRBD2 matches at 15 bases. The V gene's germline CDR1 is MNHEY and CDR2 SMNVEV (reference sequence). This CDR3 region has 15 residues. Here the CDR3 DNA reads TGTGCCAGCAGTTTAGGGACTAGCGGGAGGTACGGGCAGTACTTC. This encodes CASSLGTSGRYGQYF.